This T cell receptor beta chain was identified in a study of OX40 agonist ivuxolimab in advanced cancers. For the wider study: Ivuxolimab, which targeted the costimulatory receptor OX40 (CD134), was an agonistic, fully human IgG2 monoclonal antibody. Intravenous ivuxolimab was administered to patients every 2 weeks at six dose levels: 0.01, 0.1, 0.3, 1.5, 3 and 10 mg/kg. Among the roughly 54 dose-escalation patients, 19 had hepatocellular carcinoma, about 15 melanoma, 9 renal cell carcinoma and 9 head and neck cancer. In the dose-escalation cohort, 75% to 85% of patients were male, and the mean age was 60 years with a range of roughly 20 to 80. Patients were allowed to have had prior anti-PD-1, anti-PD-L1 or anti-CTLA-4 therapy, and 40% to 45% of the dose-escalation patients had been treated with checkpoint inhibitors. Partial responses occurred in three dose-escalation patients: two with cutaneous melanoma and one with hepatocellular carcinoma. The point of sequencing TCRbeta in the periphery was to test whether ivuxolimab changed TCR sequence diversity and drove clonal T-cell expansion. The paper describes the monotherapy dose-escalation part (N ≈ 52 patients) of the phase I trial of ivuxolimab. Overall study outcomes, separate from this receptor: At doses of 0.1 to 3.0 mg/kg, clonal expansion of both CD4+ and CD8+ blood T cells was observed from baseline to week 6. Antigen specificity was not determined for the clonally expanded peripheral T cells. After ivuxolimab, more expanded clones were found on average in CD8+ T cells than in CD4+ T cells. In partial responders in the 0.1-3.0 mg/kg groups, normalized peripheral clonal expansion was found to be among the lowest, especially among CD8+ T cells. Low levels of normalized T-cell clonal expansion were also seen in some nonresponding patients.

Of note for this clone: It has no known antigen specificity. No qualities accompany the bases; no much larger clone lies one base away.

The trial excluded patients who had a history of autoimmune disease or who were on systemic immunosuppression. In every dose cohort, peripheral blood was drawn for TCR sequencing at baseline, cycle 4 day 1, and cycle 7 day 1. The samples were drawn from a first-in-human, open-label, multicenter phase I dose-escalation trial of ivuxolimab. Adults with locally advanced or metastatic melanoma, renal cell carcinoma, hepatocellular carcinoma or head and neck squamous cell carcinoma were enrolled in the trial. CD4+ and CD8+ T cells were sorted separately from peripheral blood before TCR sequencing. At the junction V is shortened by 6 bases and J by 3 bases, with 15 bases in between. The CDR3 starts with the cysteine, ends with the phenylalanine, and has 15 residues. CDR3 DNA only is kept here, 45 bases in frame from base 1. CDR1 and CDR2 are drawn from the germline V gene: SGHTA, FQGNSA. For sequencing of the TCRbeta CDR3 region, genomic DNA was extracted from the sorted cells. The immunoSEQ Assay was used to sequence the TCRbeta CDR3 regions. Imported from immuneACCESS, the table was reduced by TCRdb to in-frame sequences with V and J called. These copies leave out some clones; in studies compared against another copy, an unresolved V gene accounts for under half, and the cause of the remainder is not known. The sample data list 98,000 or so clones, and 88% of these were observed just once. More than 0.8% of the sample comes from the top ten.

The TCR originated in an adult with an advanced solid tumor such as melanoma, head and neck, liver or kidney cancer. Recombination joined TRBV7-2 with TRBJ2-1; possibly the D gene is TRBD2, per 6 matching bases. The source material was CD4+ or CD8+ T cells sorted from blood, sampled in a trial of the OX40 agonist ivuxolimab. The CDR3 protein sequence reads: CASSSGGSLYNEQFF. The nucleotides read TGTGCCAGCAGTAGCGGAGGTTCCCTCTACAATGAGCAGTTCTTC.